This entry concerns a single TCR beta chain. Its antigen is unknown. This sample is part of a study of blood T cells in healthy people across ages. Study-level information: Template switching picked up about one barcoded beta molecule for each two T cells.

The germline gives CDR1 MGHRA, CDR2 YSYEKL. The ends were cut back, 3 bases at V and 4 bases at J, with 18 bases in the middle. This CDR3 comprises 16 residues. Next came a second PCR, run for roughly 6 to 11 cycles, which used a sample-barcoded 5' primer along with a J-beta primer mix. TCRdb re-called the 5' RACE reads through MiXCR, storing one row per CDR3 protein. The sample consists of over 1,500,000 distinct CDR3 sequences, about 50% of them appearing once. Per sample, extraction of total RNA gave at least 5 micrograms in every case. Findings and limits, study-wide: Long-lived donors carried more naive CD4+ cells and greater diversity than aged donors. Leaving the PBMCs unsorted stopped any conclusive comparison of naive versus antigen-experienced cells.

The chain employs TRBV4-1 and TRBJ1-2, with D perhaps TRBD1 (5 bases). The receptor was isolated from a woman between 40 and 55 years old in good health. The sequencing input was blood. The CDR3 DNA reads as TGCGCCAGCAGCCACGTTGGTGTCGGGGCCGTCTATGGCTACACCTTC. Its translation is CASSHVGVGAVYGYTF.